A single sample is the source of the 18 T cell receptor beta chains below, sequenced in a study of siplizumab effects on memory and regulatory T cells. Libraries were prepared by immunoSEQ multiplex PCR; TCRdb keeps only in-frame clonotypes and omits some of them. The sample consists of tens of thousands of clones, about 89% of them appearing once. Sequences were obtained from CD8+ T cells sorted from blood. These receptors originate from a human donor in good health.

The rearrangement links TRBV4-1 to TRBJ1-1; 8 nucleotides match TRBD1. The V gene end was trimmed by 2 bases and the J gene end by 6 bases; junction bases not matched to a gene: 8. From germline, CDR1 is MGHRA and CDR2 YSYEKL. CDR3 length equals 15 residues. In DNA, the CDR3 is TGCGCCAGCAGCCAACTGACAGGGGATTACTCTGAAGCTTTCTTT. It yields the protein CASSQLTGDYSEAFF.

V gene TRBV5-1 combines with J gene TRBJ2-3; D may be TRBD2 (6 bases). Trimming cost V 5 bases and J 3 bases, with 13 bases left between them. Germline V gene lookup returns CDR1 SGHRS and CDR2 YFSETQ. The CDR3 is 14 amino acids. CDR3 sequence: CASSPAGPTDTQYF. The CDR3 nucleotides are TGCGCCAGCAGTCCCGCGGGGCCAACAGATACGCAGTATTTT.

This clone has only a few counts. The V call is TRBV4-1, the J call TRBJ1-4; D remains unclear. Germline-derived CDR1 and CDR2 are MGHRA and YSYEKL. CDR3 size: 17 residues. V was cut by 2 bases and J by 6 bases, with 19 bases left in between. For the CDR3, the DNA is TGCGCCAGCAGCCAATTATCACGGCCAAGTACCGATGAAAAACTGTTTTTT. As protein: CASSQLSRPSTDEKLFF.

This clone was observed a handful of times. The rearrangement links TRBV19 to TRBJ1-1; 7 bases agree with TRBD1. The CDR3 spans 14 residues. The V segment lost 3 bases and the J segment 7 bases; nucleotides outside the gene matches: 8. Per germline, CDR1 LNHDA and CDR2 SQIVND (reference sequence). CDR3 sequence reads: CASSIGTAAGEAFF. CDR3 nucleotides: TGTGCCAGTAGTATTGGGACAGCGGCTGGTGAAGCTTTCTTT.

Written as DNA, the CDR3 is TGTGCCAGCAGCTCCGCTCAGGAGTATAACTATGGCTACACCTTC. Amino acids: CASSSAQEYNYGYTF. This chain joins TRBV7-9 and TRBJ1-2; D ambiguous. Germline loops: CDR1 SEHNR, CDR2 FQNEAQ (reference sequence). V gave up 4 bases and J gave up 1 base, with 13 bases separating them. This CDR3 has 15 residues.

V gene TRBV6-1 combines with J gene TRBJ2-7; no clear D. The CDR3 runs to 14 residues. Germline CDR1 MNHNS, CDR2 SASEGT. V dropped 2 bases and J dropped 3 bases, with 11 bases sitting between them. The CDR3 here is CASSELRDLYEQYF. The DNA for the CDR3 is TGTGCCAGCAGTGAACTTAGGGATCTCTACGAGCAGTACTTC.

This clone has just a few counts. The chain links TRBV19 to TRBJ1-5; no firm D call. CDR1 is LNHDA and CDR2 is SQIVND in the germline V gene (reference sequence). V was clipped by 3 bases and J by 7 bases, with 7 bases between them. The CDR3 runs 12 residues. The CDR3 nucleotides read TGTGCCAGTAGTATCTTGGGCCAGCCCCAGCATTTT. Translation gives CASSILGQPQHF.

The rearrangement links TRBV5-6 to TRBJ2-5, with a tentative D call TRBD2 (5 bases). Trimming left V 0 bases short and J 5 bases short, with 8 bases between. This CDR3 contains 13 residues. Looked up from germline, CDR1 is SGHDT and CDR2 is YYEEEE. The CDR3 sequence is CASSLGGAETQYF. The CDR3 bases are TGTGCCAGCAGCTTGGGGGGAGCCGAGACCCAGTACTTC.

V is TRBV27 and J is TRBJ2-5; TRBD2 aligns across 10 bases. The CDR3 totals 13 residues. V shed 8 bases and J 3 bases; nucleotides not matched to a gene: 3. CDR1 and CDR2 from the germline V gene are MNHEY and SMNVEV (reference sequence). CDR3 in amino acids: CASCGLAEETQYF. CDR3 nucleotides: TGTGCCAGCTGCGGACTAGCGGAAGAGACCCAGTACTTC.

V gene TRBV7-3 combines with J gene TRBJ1-1; D call uncertain. Germline V lookup: CDR1 SGHTA, CDR2 FQGTGA. This CDR3 has 13 amino acids. V was clipped by 1 base and J by 3 bases, with 6 bases between them. Here the CDR3 DNA reads TGTGCCAGCAGCTTAAGATCAGACACTGAAGCTTTCTTT. As protein: CASSLRSDTEAFF.

The rearrangement uses TRBV7-9 and TRBJ2-7; perhaps TRBD2 as D (5 bases). CDR1 and CDR2 (germline): SEHNR, FQNEAQ (reference sequence). Trimming removed 5 bases from V and 6 bases from J, with 14 bases in between. CDR3 size: 13 residues. The CDR3 bases are TGTGCCAGCAGCGGATGGGAGACTGCCGAGCAGTACTTC. This translates into CASSGWETAEQYF.

The gene calls are TRBV14 and TRBJ2-7; no clear D. V was trimmed by 2 bases and J by 2 bases, leaving 10 bases between them. Germline CDR1 reads SGHDN; CDR2 reads FVKESK. CDR3 length equals 14 residues. The CDR3 region is CASSQTVFPYEQYF. The CDR3 DNA reads TGTGCCAGCAGCCAAACAGTCTTCCCCTACGAGCAGTACTTC.

This sequence joins TRBV6-5 and TRBJ2-1, with unresolved D. The ends were cut back, 7 bases at V and 6 bases at J, with 10 bases in the middle. The CDR3 covers 12 residues. Germline lookup yields CDR1 MNHEY and CDR2 SVGAGI. CDR3 nucleotides: TGTGCCAGCAAGACTTCCACCAATGAGCAGTTCTTC. It codes for CASKTSTNEQFF.

The rearrangement uses TRBV5-1 and TRBJ1-1, with D possibly being TRBD1 (6 bases). CDR1 is SGHRS and CDR2 is YFSETQ in the germline V gene. V was cut by 3 bases and J by 0 bases, with 12 bases left in between. The CDR3 sequence is 15 residues long. CDR3 residues: CASSSQGYMNTEAFF. The CDR3 bases are TGCGCCAGCAGCTCTCAGGGGTACATGAACACTGAAGCTTTCTTT.

The V gene is TRBV6-1, the J gene TRBJ1-2, with no clear D. Trimming removed 2 bases at V and 0 bases at J, with 10 bases between. The CDR3 runs to 15 residues. Germline V gene lookup returns CDR1 MNHNS and CDR2 SASEGT. DNA of the CDR3: TGTGCCAGCAGTGAATGGTCGAACTCTAACTATGGCTACACCTTC. Amino acid sequence: CASSEWSNSNYGYTF.

The chain has TRBV27 and TRBJ2-3, with D tentatively TRBD2 (6 bases). The V end was cut by 5 bases, the J end by 2 bases, with 8 bases between. Germline V gene lookup returns CDR1 MNHEY and CDR2 SMNVEV (reference sequence). CDR3 length: 13 amino acids. The CDR3 DNA sequence: TGTGCCAGCAGTAGGGACTTCACAGATACGCAGTATTTT. This encodes CASSRDFTDTQYF.

The chain joins TRBV7-7 to TRBJ1-2, with D maybe TRBD1 (5 bases). The germline V gene has CDR1 SSHAT and CDR2 FNYEAQ (reference sequence). Trimming shortened V by 3 bases and J by 4 bases, and 9 bases separated the two germline ends. The CDR3 extends over 13 amino acids. Here the CDR3 DNA reads TGTGCCAGCAGCTTCACAGGCCTCTATGGCTACACCTTC. It encodes CASSFTGLYGYTF.

The CDR3 DNA sequence: TGCGCCAGCAGCCCGCCGGTCAAAAACATTCAGTACTTC. This translates into CASSPPVKNIQYF. This chain links TRBV4-1 with TRBJ2-4; no clear D gene. This CDR3 has 13 amino acids. V lost 4 bases to trimming and J lost 3 bases, with 7 bases between them. CDR1 is MGHRA, CDR2 YSYEKL, per germline.